The entry below describes one TCR beta chain. Its recognized antigen is unknown. No per-base quality is available; no much larger clone lies one base away. This sample was taken from a study of blood T cell repertoires in COVID-19 (dated by TCRdb to the early 2020s). At the level of the whole study: Samples from collaborators originated in the United States, Italy and Spain and spanned both the acute and convalescent phases of COVID-19. The material from the prospective study consisted of cDNA or gDNA derived from T cells, B-cell-depleted T cells, or PBMCs. The dataset comprised deeply sampled blood TCRbeta repertoires from subjects exposed to, actively infected with, or recovered from COVID-19. The repertoires were released in a freely available public database intended as a resource for research on the immune response to SARS-CoV-2. Samples were obtained from the ongoing ImmuneRACE study (first 160 participants) and from about 1,300 subjects provided by 6 global collaborators. A de-identified subject ID, COVID-19 status, age in years and sex were almost always included in the sample metadata. Where available, HLA class I and class II types were obtained from metadata supplied by the sample provider rather than from assay-based typing.

Including cysteine and phenylalanine, the CDR3 has 15 amino acids. Of the read, only the CDR3 DNA is kept; its 45 bases are in frame from base 1. V is trimmed back by 7 bases and J by 6 bases, and the junction contains 13 bases that no gene match accounts for. CDR1 and CDR2 were assigned from the germline V gene as MNHEY and SVGAGI. TCRbeta CDR3 regions were amplified from genomic DNA by means of the immunoSEQ Assay, a bias-controlled multiplex PCR. The paper's processing steps were these. Within the assay, amplification of reference gene primers was used to estimate how many nucleated cells each sample contained. To quantify the absolute abundance of each unique TCRbeta CDR3 rearrangement, sequence reads were collapsed and filtered. For each sample, productive Simpson clonality was calculated as the square root of Simpson's diversity index over productive rearrangements. TCRdb carries this immuneACCESS record with in-frame sequences only. Its versions omit some clonotypes, under half of them owing to an unresolved V gene in the studies checked, with the rest unexplained. That table gives V, J and clone size, and the DNA gave D and trimming. The sample table shows around 320,000 clones, and approximately 88% are seen once. Of the sample, over 6% is held by the ten largest clones.

General findings and caveats noted by the study authors: The quantity of clinical and demographic metadata differed by source and by participant and was supplied without curation.

Another Seattle source contributed samples from volunteer blood donors who had recovered from COVID-19. Collaborating institutions collected whole blood in K2EDTA tubes following their own protocols. For TCRbeta analysis, collaborator samples were shipped as frozen whole blood, as isolated PBMCs, or as DNA extracted from either sample type. Material for sequencing was peripheral blood. The sequence came from a woman aged 25 to 39 who had recovered from COVID-19. The rearrangement combines TRBV6-5 with TRBJ1-2; TRBD1 fits 8 bases in the junction. CDR3 sequence: CASTKAPTGDNGYTF. The nucleotide sequence reads TGTGCCAGCACTAAGGCCCCGACAGGGGATAATGGCTACACCTTC.